The entry below gives a single TCR beta chain sequence along with its context. The source of the sample is a study of blood T cell repertoires in COVID-19. Assay: immunoSEQ multiplex PCR; the TCRdb copy retains only in-frame clones and omits some. The table records around 250,000 clones, approximately 83% of them present only once. The CDR3 has 13 residues. Trimming cost V 7 bases and J 8 bases; bases outside gene matches: 7. Germline lookup yields CDR1 SNHLY and CDR2 FYNNEI. Participants' reported clinical history set cohort assignment. The genes are TRBV2 and TRBJ2-4; 8 bases fit TRBD1. The source is a woman aged 45-65 years who had recovered from COVID-19. Sequencing used PBMCs or T cells enriched from blood (not recorded which). The CDR3 here is CASKGTGVDIQYF. Here the CDR3 DNA reads TGTGCCAGCAAGGGGACAGGAGTTGACATTCAGTACTTC.